This T cell receptor (beta chain) was identified in a study of T cell repertoires in cytomegalovirus infection. Across the study: Public TCR beta signatures provided an indication of both CMV infection and a matching HLA type. Points from the study as a whole: HLA-C-restricted CMV clonotypes gave the most frequent clonotype in two of eight donors.

As concerns this clonotype: Antigen specificity is unknown.

MiXCR, run by TCRdb on the reads, gives a single entry per CDR3 protein. The sample lists hundreds of thousands of distinct CDR3 sequences; roughly 31% were seen once. This sequence originates from a human donor in good health (CMV status not recorded). Some clones in this sample may be carry-over from other donors' samples. Sequencing was performed on cultured CD8+ T cells from PBMCs, taken from culture after CMV antigen stimulation.

CDR3 loop: CASSQEASGFTGELFF. Here the CDR3 DNA reads TGCGCCAGCAGCCAAGAGGCTAGCGGTTTCACCGGGGAGCTGTTTTTT. The rearrangement joins TRBV4-1 to TRBJ2-2; 7 bases match TRBD2. The CDR3 loop spans 16 amino acids. Per the germline V gene, CDR1 is MGHRA and CDR2 is YSYEKL. The V segment lost 0 bases and the J segment 4 bases; nucleotides outside the gene matches: 5.